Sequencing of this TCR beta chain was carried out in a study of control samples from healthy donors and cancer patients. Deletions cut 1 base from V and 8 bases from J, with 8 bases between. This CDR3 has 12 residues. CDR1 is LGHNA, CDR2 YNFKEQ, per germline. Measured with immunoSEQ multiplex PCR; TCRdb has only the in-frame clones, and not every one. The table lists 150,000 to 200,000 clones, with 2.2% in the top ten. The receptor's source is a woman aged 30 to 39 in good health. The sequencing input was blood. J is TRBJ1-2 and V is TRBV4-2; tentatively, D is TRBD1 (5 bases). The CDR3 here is CASSQGGSGYTF. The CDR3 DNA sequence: TGTGCCAGCAGCCAAGGGGGCTCAGGCTACACCTTC.